Sequencing of this TCR beta chain was carried out in a study of Graves' ophthalmopathy and Graves' hyperthyroidism. Looked up from germline, CDR1 is SQVTM and CDR2 is ANQGSEA. The CDR3 loop spans 11 amino acids. V was pared by 3 bases and J by 9 bases, with 12 bases between. CDR3 regions of TCR beta were amplified from RNA transcripts. Amplification began with first-round RT-PCR using HTBI primers, then second-round multiplex PCR was performed. MiXCR was run by TCRdb on the multiplex PCR reads, yielding one entry per CDR3 protein. Of some 15,000 distinct CDR3 sequences in the sample, roughly 45% were seen once. Turning to this clonotype: This may arise from a read error, as a much more abundant clone is one base away.

The source of this sequence is a woman under 40 with Graves' ophthalmopathy. The chain is built from TRBV29-1 and TRBJ2-7; D call uncertain. Sequencing input: peripheral blood. In DNA form, the CDR3 reads TGCAGCGTTGAGGCAGATTTCGGGCAGTACTTC. Its translation: CSVEADFGQYF.